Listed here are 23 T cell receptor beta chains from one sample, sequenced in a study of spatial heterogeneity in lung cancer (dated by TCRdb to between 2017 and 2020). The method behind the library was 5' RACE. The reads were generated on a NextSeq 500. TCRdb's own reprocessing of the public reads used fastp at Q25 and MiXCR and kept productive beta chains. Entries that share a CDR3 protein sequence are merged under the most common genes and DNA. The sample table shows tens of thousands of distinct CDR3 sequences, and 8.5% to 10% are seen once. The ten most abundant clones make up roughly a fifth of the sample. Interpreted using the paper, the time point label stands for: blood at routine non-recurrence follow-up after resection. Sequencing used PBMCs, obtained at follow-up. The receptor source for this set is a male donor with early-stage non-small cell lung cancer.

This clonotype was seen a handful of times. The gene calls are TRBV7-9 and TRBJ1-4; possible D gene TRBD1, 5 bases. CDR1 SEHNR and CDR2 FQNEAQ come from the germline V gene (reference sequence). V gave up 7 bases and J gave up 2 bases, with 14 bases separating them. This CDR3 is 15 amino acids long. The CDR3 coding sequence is TGTGCCAGCACCCTTGACGGGGCGACTAATGAAAAACTGTTTTTT. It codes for CASTLDGATNEKLFF.

The CDR3 sequence is CASSLAKGQGNTEAFF. The CDR3 DNA is TGCGCCAGCAGCTTGGCCAAGGGACAGGGGAACACTGAAGCTTTCTTT. The chain joins TRBV5-1 to TRBJ1-1; 9 bases are a match to TRBD1. The CDR3 extends over 16 amino acids. Germline values: CDR1 SGHRS, CDR2 YFSETQ. V was clipped by 0 bases and J by 1 base; unmatched bases: 4.

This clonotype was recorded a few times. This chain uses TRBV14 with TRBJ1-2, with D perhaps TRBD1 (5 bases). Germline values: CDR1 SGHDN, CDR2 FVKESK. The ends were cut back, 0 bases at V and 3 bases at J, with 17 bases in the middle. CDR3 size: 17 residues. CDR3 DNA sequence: TGTGCCAGCAGCCAAGATTTGGGGACGGAGTCCTACTATGGCTACACCTTC. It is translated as CASSQDLGTESYYGYTF.

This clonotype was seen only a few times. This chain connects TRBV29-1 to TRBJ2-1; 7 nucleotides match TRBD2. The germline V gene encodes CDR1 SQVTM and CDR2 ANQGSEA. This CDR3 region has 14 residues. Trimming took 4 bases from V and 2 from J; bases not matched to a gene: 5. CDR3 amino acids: CSVVRGDPYNEQFF. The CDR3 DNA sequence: TGCAGCGTTGTTCGGGGGGACCCCTACAATGAGCAGTTCTTC.

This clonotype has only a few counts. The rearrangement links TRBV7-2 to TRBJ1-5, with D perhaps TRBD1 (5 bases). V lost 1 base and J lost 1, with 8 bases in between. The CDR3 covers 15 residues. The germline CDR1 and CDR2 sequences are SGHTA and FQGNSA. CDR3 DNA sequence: TGTGCCAGCAGCTTAGGGGGGTTCAGCAATCAGCCCCAGCATTTT. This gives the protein CASSLGGFSNQPQHF.

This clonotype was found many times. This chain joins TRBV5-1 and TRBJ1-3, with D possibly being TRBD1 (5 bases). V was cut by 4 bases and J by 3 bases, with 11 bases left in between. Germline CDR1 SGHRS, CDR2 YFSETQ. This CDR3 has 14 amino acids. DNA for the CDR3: TGCGCCAGCAGCCCGGGGACGGGTGGAAACACCATATATTTT. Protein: CASSPGTGGNTIYF.

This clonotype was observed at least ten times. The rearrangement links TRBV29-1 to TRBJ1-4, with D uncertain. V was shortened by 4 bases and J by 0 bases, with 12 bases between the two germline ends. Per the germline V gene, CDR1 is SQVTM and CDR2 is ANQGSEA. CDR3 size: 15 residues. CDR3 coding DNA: TGCAGCGTTGCCACAGCACACTCAACTAATGAAAAACTGTTTTTT. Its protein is CSVATAHSTNEKLFF.

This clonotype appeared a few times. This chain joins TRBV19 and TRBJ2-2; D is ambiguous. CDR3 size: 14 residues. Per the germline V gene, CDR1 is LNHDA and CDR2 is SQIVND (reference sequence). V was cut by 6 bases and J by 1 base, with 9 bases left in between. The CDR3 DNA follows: TGTGCCAGTAGCGTGCAGATGAACACCGGGGAGCTGTTTTTT. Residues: CASSVQMNTGELFF.

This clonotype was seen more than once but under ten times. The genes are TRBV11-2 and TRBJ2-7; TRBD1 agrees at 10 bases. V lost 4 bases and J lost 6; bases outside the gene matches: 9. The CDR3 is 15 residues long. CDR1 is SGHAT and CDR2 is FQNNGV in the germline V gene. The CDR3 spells CASSSGGQGTGEQYF. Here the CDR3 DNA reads TGTGCCAGCAGCTCTGGGGGACAGGGGACGGGCGAGCAGTACTTC.

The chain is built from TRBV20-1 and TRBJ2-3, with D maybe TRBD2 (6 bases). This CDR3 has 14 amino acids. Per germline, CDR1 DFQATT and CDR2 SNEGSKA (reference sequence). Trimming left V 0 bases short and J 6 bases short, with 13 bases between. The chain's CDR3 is CSARDRLVVDTQYF. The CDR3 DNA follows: TGCAGTGCTAGAGATAGACTAGTGGTTGATACGCAGTATTTT.

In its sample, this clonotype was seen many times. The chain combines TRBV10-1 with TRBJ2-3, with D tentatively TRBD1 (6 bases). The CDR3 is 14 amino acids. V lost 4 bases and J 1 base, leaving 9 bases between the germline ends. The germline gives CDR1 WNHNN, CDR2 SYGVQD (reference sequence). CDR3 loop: CASSAKGGTDTQYF. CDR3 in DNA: TGCGCCAGCAGTGCTAAGGGGGGCACAGATACGCAGTATTTT.

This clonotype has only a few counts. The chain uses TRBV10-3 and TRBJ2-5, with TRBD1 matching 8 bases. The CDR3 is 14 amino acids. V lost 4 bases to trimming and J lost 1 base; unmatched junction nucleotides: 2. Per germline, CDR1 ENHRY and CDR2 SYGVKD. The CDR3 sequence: CAISGTGGQETQYF. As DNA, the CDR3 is TGTGCCATCAGTGGTACAGGGGGCCAAGAGACCCAGTACTTC.

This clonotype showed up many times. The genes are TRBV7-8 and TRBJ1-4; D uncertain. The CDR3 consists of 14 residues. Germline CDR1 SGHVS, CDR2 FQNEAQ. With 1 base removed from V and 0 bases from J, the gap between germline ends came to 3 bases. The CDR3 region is CASSLGSTNEKLFF. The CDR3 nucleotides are TGTGCCAGCAGCTTAGGTTCAACTAATGAAAAACTGTTTTTT.

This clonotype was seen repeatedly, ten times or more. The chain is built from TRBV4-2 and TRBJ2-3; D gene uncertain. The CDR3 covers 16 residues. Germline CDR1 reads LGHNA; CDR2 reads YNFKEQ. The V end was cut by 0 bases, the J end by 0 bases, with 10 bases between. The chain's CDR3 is CASSQEAIPSTDTQYF. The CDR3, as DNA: TGTGCCAGCAGCCAAGAGGCGATTCCTAGCACAGATACGCAGTATTTT.

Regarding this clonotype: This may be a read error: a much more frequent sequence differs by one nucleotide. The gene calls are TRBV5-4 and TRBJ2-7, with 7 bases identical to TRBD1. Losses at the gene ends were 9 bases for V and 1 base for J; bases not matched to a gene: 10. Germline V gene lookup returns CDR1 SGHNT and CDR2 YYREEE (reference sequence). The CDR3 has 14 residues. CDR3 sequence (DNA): TGTGCCATCAGTTATGGGACAGTGTCCTACGAGCAGTACTTC. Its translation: CAISYGTVSYEQYF.

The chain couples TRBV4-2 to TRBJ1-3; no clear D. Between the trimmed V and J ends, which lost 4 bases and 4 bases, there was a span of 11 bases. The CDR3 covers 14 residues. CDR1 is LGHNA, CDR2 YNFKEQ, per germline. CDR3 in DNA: TGTGCCAGCAGCCTGGGAGAGGCAGGAAACACCATATATTTT. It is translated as CASSLGEAGNTIYF.

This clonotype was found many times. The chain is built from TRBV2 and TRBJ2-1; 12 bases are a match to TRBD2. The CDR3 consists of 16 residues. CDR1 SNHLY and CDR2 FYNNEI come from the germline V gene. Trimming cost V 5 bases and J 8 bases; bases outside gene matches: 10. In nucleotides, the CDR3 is TGTGCCAGCAGTTCCCCTAGCGGGGGGGCCAGGGATGAGCAGTTCTTC. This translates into CASSSPSGGARDEQFF.

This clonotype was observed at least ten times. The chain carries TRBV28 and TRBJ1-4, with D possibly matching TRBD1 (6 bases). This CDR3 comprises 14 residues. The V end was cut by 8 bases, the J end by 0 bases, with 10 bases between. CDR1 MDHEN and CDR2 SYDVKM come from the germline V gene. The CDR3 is CASGGGATNEKLFF. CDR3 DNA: TGTGCCAGCGGGGGCGGGGCAACTAATGAAAAACTGTTTTTT.

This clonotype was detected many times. In nucleotides, the CDR3 is TGTGCCAGCAGCCAAGATACAGGGGCCAACGTCCTGACTTTC. It encodes CASSQDTGANVLTF. J is TRBJ2-6 and V is TRBV3-1; no reliable D call. V was trimmed by 0 bases and J by 4 bases, leaving 4 bases between them. CDR1 is LGHDT, CDR2 YNNKEL, per germline (reference sequence). This CDR3 has 14 residues.

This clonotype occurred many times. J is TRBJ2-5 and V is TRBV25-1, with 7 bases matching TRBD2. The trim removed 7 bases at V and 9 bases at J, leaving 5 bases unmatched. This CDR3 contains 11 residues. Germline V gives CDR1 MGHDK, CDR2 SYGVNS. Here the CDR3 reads CASTPSGAQYF. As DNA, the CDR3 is TGTGCCAGCACCCCCAGCGGGGCCCAGTACTTC.

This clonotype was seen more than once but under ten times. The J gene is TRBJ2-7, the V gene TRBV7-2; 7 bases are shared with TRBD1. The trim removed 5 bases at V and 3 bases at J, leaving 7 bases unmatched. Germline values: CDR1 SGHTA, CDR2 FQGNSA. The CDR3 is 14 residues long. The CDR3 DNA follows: TGTGCCAGCAGCCTAGGGACAGACTACTACGAGCAGTACTTC. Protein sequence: CASSLGTDYYEQYF. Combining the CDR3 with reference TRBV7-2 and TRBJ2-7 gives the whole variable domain GAGVSQSPSNKVTEKGKDVELRCDPISGHTALYWYRQSLGQGLEFLIYFQGNSAPDKSGLPSDRFSAERTGGSVSTLTIQRTQQEDSAVYLCASSLGTDYYEQYFGPGTRLTVT.

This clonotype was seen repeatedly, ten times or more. In DNA form, the CDR3 reads TGTGCCAGCAGCTTAAGGGAGGGAGAGACCCAGTACTTC. Protein: CASSLREGETQYF. The chain uses TRBV7-8 and TRBJ2-5; 7 nucleotides match TRBD2. V lost 2 bases, J lost 4 bases, and 1 base stayed unmatched. This CDR3 is 13 amino acids long. Germline V CDR1 and CDR2: SGHVS, FQNEAQ.

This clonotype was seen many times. The CDR3 protein is CAISEPPGQDNYGYTF. The DNA for the CDR3 is TGTGCCATCAGTGAGCCTCCGGGACAGGACAACTATGGCTACACCTTC. The chain joins TRBV10-3 to TRBJ1-2; the match to TRBD1 covers 8 bases. The ends lost 2 bases at V and 2 bases at J; junction bases unmatched: 7. The CDR3 has 16 amino acids. Germline-derived CDR1 and CDR2 are ENHRY and SYGVKD.